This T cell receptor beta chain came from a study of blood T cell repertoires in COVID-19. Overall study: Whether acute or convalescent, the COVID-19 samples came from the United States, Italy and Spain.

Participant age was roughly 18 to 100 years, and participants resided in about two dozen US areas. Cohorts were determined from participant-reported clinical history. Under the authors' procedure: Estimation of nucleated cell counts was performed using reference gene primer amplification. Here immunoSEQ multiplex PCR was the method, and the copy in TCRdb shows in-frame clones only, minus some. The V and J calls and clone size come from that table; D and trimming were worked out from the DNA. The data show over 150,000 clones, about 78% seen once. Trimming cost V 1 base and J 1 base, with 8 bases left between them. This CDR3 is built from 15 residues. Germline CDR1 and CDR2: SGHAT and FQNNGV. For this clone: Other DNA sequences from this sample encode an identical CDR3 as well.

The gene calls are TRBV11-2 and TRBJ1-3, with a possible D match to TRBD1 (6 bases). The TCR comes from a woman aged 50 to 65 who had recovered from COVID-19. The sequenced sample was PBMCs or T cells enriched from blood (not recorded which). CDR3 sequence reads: CASSLVGGSGNTIYF. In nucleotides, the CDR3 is TGTGCCAGCAGCTTAGTAGGGGGTTCTGGAAACACCATATATTTT. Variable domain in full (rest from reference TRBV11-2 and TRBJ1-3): EAGVAQSPRYKIIEKRQSVAFWCNPISGHATLYWYQQILGQGPKLLIQFQNNGVVDDSQLPKDRFSAERLKGVDSTLKIQPAKLEDSAVYLCASSLVGGSGNTIYFGEGSWLTVV.